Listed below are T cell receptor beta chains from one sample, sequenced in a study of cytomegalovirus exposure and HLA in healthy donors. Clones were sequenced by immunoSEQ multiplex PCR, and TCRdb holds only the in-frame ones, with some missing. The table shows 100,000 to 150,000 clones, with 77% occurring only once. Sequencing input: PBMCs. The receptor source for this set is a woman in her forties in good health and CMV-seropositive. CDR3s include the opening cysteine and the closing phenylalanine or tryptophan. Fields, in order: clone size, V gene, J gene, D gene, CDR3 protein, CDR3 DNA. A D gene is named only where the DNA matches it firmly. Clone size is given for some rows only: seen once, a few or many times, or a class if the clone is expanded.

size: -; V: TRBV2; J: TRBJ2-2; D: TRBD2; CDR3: CASSETSGRTGELFF; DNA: TGTGCCAGCAGTGAGACTAGCGGGAGGACCGGGGAGCTGTTTTTT
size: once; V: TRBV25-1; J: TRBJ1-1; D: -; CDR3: CASRGGGRPNTEAFF; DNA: TGTGCCAGCAGGGGCGGGGGGCGGCCGAACACTGAAGCTTTCTTT
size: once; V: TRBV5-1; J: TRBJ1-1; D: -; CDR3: CASSLGQGFTTEAFF; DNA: TGCGCCAGCAGCTTGGGTCAGGGGTTTACCACTGAAGCTTTCTTT
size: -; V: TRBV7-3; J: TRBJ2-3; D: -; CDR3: CASSLADYTDTQYF; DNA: TGTGCCAGCAGCTTAGCAGACTACACAGATACGCAGTATTTT
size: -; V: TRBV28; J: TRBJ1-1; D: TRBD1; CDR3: CASSRTGQGYTEAFF; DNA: TGTGCCAGCAGCCGCACGGGACAGGGTTACACTGAAGCTTTCTTT
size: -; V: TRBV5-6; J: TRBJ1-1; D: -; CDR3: CASSLPGRVNTEAFF; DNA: TGTGCCAGCAGCTTGCCGGGGAGAGTGAACACTGAAGCTTTCTTT
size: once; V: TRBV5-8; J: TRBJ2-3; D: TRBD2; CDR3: CASSSSGRNTDTQYF; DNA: TGTGCCAGCAGCTCTAGCGGGAGGAACACAGATACGCAGTATTTT
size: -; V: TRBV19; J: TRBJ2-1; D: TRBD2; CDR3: CASRGTSGSNEQFF; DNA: TGTGCCAGTAGAGGGACTAGCGGGAGCAATGAGCAGTTCTTC
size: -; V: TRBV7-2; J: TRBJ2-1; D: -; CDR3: CASSLRGEQFF; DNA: TGTGCCAGCAGCTTAAGGGGTGAGCAGTTCTTC
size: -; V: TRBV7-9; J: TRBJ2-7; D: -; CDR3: CASSFRGEQYF; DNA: TGTGCCAGCAGCTTCAGGGGTGAGCAGTACTTC
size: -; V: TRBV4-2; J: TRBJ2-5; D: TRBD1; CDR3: CASSQGAGQGIQETQYF; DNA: TGTGCCAGCAGCCAAGGGGCGGGACAGGGGATCCAAGAGACCCAGTACTTC
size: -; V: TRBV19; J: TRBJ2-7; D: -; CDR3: CASSAFSGLGYEQYF; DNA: TGTGCCAGTAGTGCCTTCTCGGGACTCGGCTACGAGCAGTACTTC
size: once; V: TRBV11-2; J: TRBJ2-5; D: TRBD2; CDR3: CASSPHGGSGSLETQYF; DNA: TGTGCCAGCAGCCCACATGGGGGTAGCGGGAGTTTGGAGACCCAGTACTTC
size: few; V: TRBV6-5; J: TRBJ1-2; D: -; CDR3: CASTSTEGYGYTF; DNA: TGTGCCAGCACCTCGACAGAAGGCTATGGCTACACCTTC
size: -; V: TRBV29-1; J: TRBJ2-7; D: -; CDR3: CSVELRNSYEQYF; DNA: TGCAGCGTTGAGCTCAGAAACTCCTACGAGCAGTACTTC
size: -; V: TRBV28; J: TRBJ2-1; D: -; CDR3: CASSLGGGNGYNEQFF; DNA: TGTGCCAGCAGTTTGGGAGGGGGGAATGGGTACAATGAGCAGTTCTTC
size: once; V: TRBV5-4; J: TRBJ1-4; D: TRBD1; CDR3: CASSFWTGEKLFF; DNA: TGTGCCAGCAGCTTTTGGACAGGGGAAAAACTGTTTTTT
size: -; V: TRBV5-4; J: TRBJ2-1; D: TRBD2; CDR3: CASSFSGTSGEQFF; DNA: TGTGCCAGCAGCTTTAGCGGGACCTCGGGTGAGCAGTTCTTC
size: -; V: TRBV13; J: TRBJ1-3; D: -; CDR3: CASTRYSSSGNTIYF; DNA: TGTGCCAGCACCCGATACAGCTCCTCTGGAAACACCATATATTTT
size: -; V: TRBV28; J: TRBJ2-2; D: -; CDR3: CASSSTGELFF; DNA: TGTGCCAGCAGTTCGACCGGGGAGCTGTTTTTT
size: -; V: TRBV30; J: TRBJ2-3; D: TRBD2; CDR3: CALWESGSGTDTQYF; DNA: TGTGCCCTCTGGGAAAGCGGGAGTGGTACAGATACGCAGTATTTT
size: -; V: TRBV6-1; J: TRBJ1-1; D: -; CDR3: CASSQIRGTEAFF; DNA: TGTGCCAGCAGTCAGATCCGGGGGACTGAAGCTTTCTTT
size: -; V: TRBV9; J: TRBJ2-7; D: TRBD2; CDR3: CASSVDLAVYEQYF; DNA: TGTGCCAGCAGCGTAGATCTAGCGGTGTACGAGCAGTACTTC
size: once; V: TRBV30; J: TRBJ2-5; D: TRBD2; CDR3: CAWSSDRGAGVNQETQYF; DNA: TGTGCCTGGAGCTCCGACAGAGGAGCGGGAGTTAACCAAGAGACCCAGTACTTC
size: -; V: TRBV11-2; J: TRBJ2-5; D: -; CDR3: CASSPSRGPRGKTQYF; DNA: TGTGCCAGCAGCCCCTCCCGGGGTCCTAGAGGAAAGACCCAGTACTTC
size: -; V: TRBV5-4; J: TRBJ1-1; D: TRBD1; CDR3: CASSLGQGSAGTEAFF; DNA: TGTGCCAGCAGCTTGGGACAGGGGTCCGCGGGCACTGAAGCTTTCTTT
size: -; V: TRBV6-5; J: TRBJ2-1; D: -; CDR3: CASSRAREGHEQFF; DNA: TGTGCTAGCAGCCGGGCCAGGGAAGGTCATGAGCAGTTCTTC
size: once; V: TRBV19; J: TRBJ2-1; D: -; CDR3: CASSRQYNEQFF; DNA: TGTGCCAGTAGTAGGCAGTACAATGAGCAGTTCTTC
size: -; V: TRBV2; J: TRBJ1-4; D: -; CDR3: CASSAGFNEKLFF; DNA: TGTGCCAGCAGTGCGGGATTTAATGAAAAACTGTTTTTT
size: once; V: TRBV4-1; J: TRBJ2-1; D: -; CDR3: CASSHRPEGEQFF; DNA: TGCGCCAGCAGCCACCGACCAGAGGGTGAGCAGTTCTTC
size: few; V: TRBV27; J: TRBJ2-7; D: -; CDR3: CASKSTLSYEQYF; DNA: TGTGCCAGCAAATCGACACTCTCCTACGAGCAGTACTTC
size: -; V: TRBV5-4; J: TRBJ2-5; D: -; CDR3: CASSLPTQGETQYF; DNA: TGTGCCAGCAGTTTGCCGACCCAGGGGGAGACCCAGTACTTC
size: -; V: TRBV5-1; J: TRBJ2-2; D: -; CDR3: CASSFGKTGELFF; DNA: TGCGCCAGCAGCTTCGGGAAGACAGGGGAGCTGTTTTTT
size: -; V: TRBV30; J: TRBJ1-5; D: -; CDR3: CAWSGERDQPQHF; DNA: TGTGCCTGGTCCGGGGAGAGGGATCAGCCCCAGCATTTT
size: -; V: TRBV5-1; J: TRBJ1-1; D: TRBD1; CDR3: CASRRDRANTEAFF; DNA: TGCGCCAGCAGAAGGGACAGGGCGAACACTGAAGCTTTCTTT
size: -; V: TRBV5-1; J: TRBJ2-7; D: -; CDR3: CASSLSAGLDEQYF; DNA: TGCGCCAGCAGCTTGAGTGCAGGGTTGGACGAGCAGTACTTC